This TCR beta chain was identified during a study of cytomegalovirus exposure and HLA in healthy donors. The assay was immunoSEQ multiplex PCR, and TCRdb's table has in-frame clones only and misses some. The table records 50,000 to 65,000 clones, roughly 94% of them present only once. The V end lost 6 bases, the J end lost 2 bases, and 6 bases lay between the germline ends. The CDR3 runs to 12 residues. The germline V gene has CDR1 MDHEN and CDR2 SYDVKM. Notes on the study in general: TCR clusters originating in the first cohort tended to co-occur in the approximately 120 validation repertoires, according to a later analysis. The study labeled 180 or so TCR beta chains cytomegalovirus-associated.

The table lists this clone with a count of one. Antigen unknown. The sequenced sample was PBMCs. The clonotype originates from a woman aged 18-29 years in good health and CMV-seropositive. The chain employs TRBV28 and TRBJ2-3; D unclear. The CDR3 loop reads CASRSFTDTQYF. As DNA, the CDR3 is TGTGCCAGCAGATCCTTCACAGATACGCAGTATTTT.